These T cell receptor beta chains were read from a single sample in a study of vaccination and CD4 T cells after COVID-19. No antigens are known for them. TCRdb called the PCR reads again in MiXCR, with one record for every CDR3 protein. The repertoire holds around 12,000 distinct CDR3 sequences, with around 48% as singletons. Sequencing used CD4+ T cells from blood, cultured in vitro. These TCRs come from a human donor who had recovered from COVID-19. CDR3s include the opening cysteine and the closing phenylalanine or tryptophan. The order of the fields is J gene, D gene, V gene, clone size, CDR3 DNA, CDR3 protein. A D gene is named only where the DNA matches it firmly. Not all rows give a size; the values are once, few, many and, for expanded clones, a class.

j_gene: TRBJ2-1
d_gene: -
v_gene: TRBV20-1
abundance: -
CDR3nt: TGCAGTGCTAGAGATTTCTTGAGCTCCTACAATGAGCAGTTCTTC
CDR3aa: CSARDFLSSYNEQFF

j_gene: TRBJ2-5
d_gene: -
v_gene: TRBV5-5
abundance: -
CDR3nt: TGTGCCAGCAGCTACACACGGGAGACCCAGTACTTC
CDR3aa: CASSYTRETQYF

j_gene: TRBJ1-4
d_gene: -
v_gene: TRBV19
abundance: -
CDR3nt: TGTGCCAGTAGTGTCAGGCTCGCTAATGAAAAACTGTTTTTT
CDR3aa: CASSVRLANEKLFF

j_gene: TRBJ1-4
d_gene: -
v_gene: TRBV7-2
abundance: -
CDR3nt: TGTGCCAGCAGCAACCGGGACTATGAAAAACTGTTTTTT
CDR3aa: CASSNRDYEKLFF

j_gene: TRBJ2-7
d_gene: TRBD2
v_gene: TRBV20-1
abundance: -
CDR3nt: TGCAGTGCTAACCACCGATCTAGCGGGAGTTACGAGCAGTACTTC
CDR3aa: CSANHRSSGSYEQYF

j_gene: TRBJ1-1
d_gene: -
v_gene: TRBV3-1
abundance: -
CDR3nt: TGTGCCAGCAGCCCCAACCAGGACCGAGCTTTCTTT
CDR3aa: CASSPNQDRAFF

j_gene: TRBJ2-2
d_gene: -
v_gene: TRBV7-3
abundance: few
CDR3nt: TGTGCCAGCAGCCCCTTAACCTCCGGGGGCACCGGGGAGCTGTTTTTT
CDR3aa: CASSPLTSGGTGELFF

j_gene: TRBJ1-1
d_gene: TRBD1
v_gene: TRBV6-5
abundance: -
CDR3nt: TGTGCCAGCAGTTCTGACAGGGACACTGAAGCTTTCTTT
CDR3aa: CASSSDRDTEAFF

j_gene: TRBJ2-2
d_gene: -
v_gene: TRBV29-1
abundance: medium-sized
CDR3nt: TGCAGCGTCGAAAATCCCTCGAACACCGGGGAGCTGTTTTTT
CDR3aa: CSVENPSNTGELFF

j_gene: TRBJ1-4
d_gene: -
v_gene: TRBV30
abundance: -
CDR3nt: TGTGCCTGGGGCCGAACTGAAAATGAAAAACTGTTTTTT
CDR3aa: CAWGRTENEKLFF

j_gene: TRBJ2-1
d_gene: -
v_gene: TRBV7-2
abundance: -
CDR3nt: TGTGCCAGCAGCTTTTTAGACCGCGGAAAGTTCTTC
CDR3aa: CASSFLDRGKFF